The source of this T cell receptor (beta chain) is a study of blood T cell repertoires in COVID-19. Losses at the gene ends were 1 base for V and 3 bases for J; bases not matched to a gene: 5. Germline V gene data show CDR1 as KGHSH and CDR2 as LQKENI. This CDR3 is built from 16 residues. Original processing notes: Amplification of reference gene primers provided the estimated nucleated cell counts. TCRdb's copy holds only in-frame clones and misses some; the assay was immunoSEQ multiplex PCR. V, J and clone size are taken as reported in that table, and D and trimming were inferred from the DNA itself. The top ten hold around 8.3% of the sample, which has about 15,000 clones, approximately 89% seen once.

The TCR originated in a human donor in a cohort sampled during active COVID-19. The V gene is TRBV18, the J gene TRBJ2-2; 7 positions agree with TRBD2. The sequencing sample was made of peripheral blood. The CDR3: CASSPRLAVHTGELFF. Here the CDR3 DNA reads TGTGCCAGCTCACCACGCCTAGCGGTACACACCGGGGAGCTGTTTTTT.